The rows below give T cell receptor beta chains drawn from one sample of a study of cytomegalovirus exposure and HLA in healthy donors. Produced via immunoSEQ multiplex PCR; TCRdb's table is partial and in-frame only. The sample carries around 260,000 clones, less than 95% recorded once. The sample comprised PBMCs. These receptors all come from a woman in her twenties or thirties in good health and CMV-seronegative. CDR3s include the opening cysteine and the closing phenylalanine or tryptophan. A D gene is named only where the DNA matches it firmly. Expanded clones are given a class, and other clones once, few, many or no size at all.

NA TRBJ2-7 TRBV30 NA CAQKEAGDPYEQYF TGTGCCCAAAAGGAGGCAGGGGATCCCTACGAGCAGTACTTC
TRBD2 TRBJ2-1 TRBV7-2 NA CASSLGLAYNEQFF TGTGCCAGCAGCTTGGGACTAGCGTACAATGAGCAGTTCTTC
TRBD2 TRBJ2-2 TRBV4-3 NA CASSQEGSGSVTGELFF TGCGCCAGCAGCCAAGAGGGGAGCGGGAGTGTCACCGGGGAGCTGTTTTTT
NA TRBJ2-1 TRBV6-5 NA CASSRGGRRDNEQFF TGTGCCAGCAGTAGAGGGGGGCGACGGGACAATGAGCAGTTCTTC
NA TRBJ2-1 TRBV29-1 NA CSVGHPTPNEQFF TGCAGCGTTGGGCACCCTACCCCCAATGAGCAGTTCTTC
TRBD1 TRBJ2-1 TRBV19 NA CASIPKGDRDYNEQFF TGTGCCAGTATCCCCAAGGGGGACAGGGACTACAATGAGCAGTTCTTC
TRBD1 TRBJ2-7 TRBV9 NA CASSPGTGAYEQYF TGTGCCAGCAGCCCGGGGACAGGCGCCTACGAGCAGTACTTC
TRBD1 TRBJ2-7 TRBV6-6 NA CASSTPGQPYEQYF TGTGCCAGCAGTACACCGGGACAGCCCTACGAGCAGTACTTC
NA TRBJ2-5 TRBV2 NA CASRREAQETQYF TGTGCCAGCAGAAGGGAGGCACAAGAGACCCAGTACTTC
NA TRBJ1-2 TRBV28 NA CASSLWGSHGYTF TGTGCCAGCAGTTTATGGGGCAGCCATGGCTACACCTTC
NA TRBJ2-7 TRBV28 NA CASSSRGGGSGYEQYF TGTGCCAGCAGTTCCCGGGGAGGGGGCAGCGGATACGAGCAGTACTTC
NA TRBJ2-7 TRBV20-1 NA CSARIHEQYF TGCAGTGCTAGAATCCACGAGCAGTACTTC
TRBD2 TRBJ2-7 TRBV7-6 NA CASSLESGNAYEQYF TGTGCCAGCAGCTTAGAAAGCGGGAACGCCTACGAGCAGTACTTC
TRBD2 TRBJ2-7 TRBV28 NA CASSFRGLLYYEQYF TGTGCCAGCAGTTTCCGGGGACTACTATACTACGAGCAGTACTTC
TRBD2 TRBJ2-7 TRBV28 NA CASSPTSGGSYEQYF TGTGCCAGCAGTCCGACTAGCGGGGGATCCTACGAGCAGTACTTC
TRBD2 TRBJ2-3 TRBV7-2 NA CASSSQAGVRTDTQYF TGTGCCAGCAGCTCCCAAGCGGGAGTACGAACAGATACGCAGTATTTT
TRBD1 TRBJ1-1 TRBV7-2 few CASSPPGQGVRTEAFF TGTGCCAGCAGCCCACCGGGACAGGGGGTGAGGACTGAAGCTTTCTTT
NA TRBJ2-3 TRBV19 NA CASTIAASTDTQYF TGTGCCAGTACCATAGCGGCTAGCACAGATACGCAGTATTTT
NA TRBJ2-2 TRBV6-1 NA CASRTQTSGELFF TGTGCCAGCAGGACCCAAACATCCGGGGAGCTGTTTTTT
TRBD2 TRBJ2-7 TRBV2 NA CASRGTSGAYEQYF TGTGCCAGCAGAGGGACTAGCGGCGCCTACGAGCAGTACTTC
NA TRBJ2-7 TRBV4-1 NA CASSQDLDSLYF TGCGCCAGCAGCCAAGATTTGGACAGCTTGTACTTC
NA TRBJ2-3 TRBV4-2 NA CASSQGTGSDTQYF TGTGCCAGCAGCCAAGGGACGGGTTCAGATACGCAGTATTTT
NA TRBJ2-4 TRBV21-1 once CATGEGLAKNIQYF TGTGCCACCGGGGAAGGTCTAGCCAAAAACATTCAGTACTTC
TRBD1 TRBJ1-2 TRBV10-2 NA CASNPTGAGYGYTF TGCGCCAGCAACCCTACAGGGGCGGGCTATGGCTACACCTTC
NA TRBJ2-5 TRBV6-5 NA CASSYPGAPQETQYF TGTGCCAGCAGTTACCCTGGGGCACCCCAAGAGACCCAGTACTTC
TRBD2 TRBJ2-7 TRBV5-6 NA CASSRRPAGAPWKQYF TGTGCCAGCAGCCGCAGGCCAGCGGGAGCCCCTTGGAAGCAGTACTTC
TRBD1 TRBJ2-5 TRBV7-6 NA CASSLPWTGGSRKETQYF TGTGCCAGCAGCTTACCTTGGACAGGGGGCAGTCGAAAAGAGACCCAGTACTTC
NA TRBJ1-2 TRBV28 NA CASSRGGYGYTF TGTGCCAGCAGTAGGGGGGGCTATGGCTACACCTTC
TRBD1 TRBJ2-2 TRBV2 NA CAGQDYTGELFF TGTGCCGGACAGGATTACACCGGGGAGCTGTTTTTT
TRBD2 TRBJ2-1 TRBV5-1 NA CASSTGLQNYNEQFF TGCGCCAGCAGCACGGGACTACAGAACTACAATGAGCAGTTCTTC
TRBD1 TRBJ2-7 TRBV6-5 NA CASSYSTDRAYEQYF TGTGCCAGCAGTTACTCGACAGACAGGGCCTACGAGCAGTACTTC
NA TRBJ2-7 TRBV5-4 NA CASSLETHSYEQYF TGTGCCAGCAGCTTGGAGACACATTCCTACGAGCAGTACTTC
TRBD1 TRBJ2-7 TRBV27 once CASGTGGTYEQYF TGTGCCAGCGGGACAGGGGGTACCTACGAGCAGTACTTC
NA TRBJ1-5 TRBV7-2 NA CASSLIPGIQPQHF TGTGCCAGCAGCTTAATCCCAGGGATTCAGCCCCAGCATTTT
TRBD1 TRBJ1-1 TRBV5-6 NA CASSLGQGSREAFF TGTGCCAGCAGCTTGGGACAGGGGTCGCGCGAAGCTTTCTTT
TRBD2 TRBJ2-3 TRBV5-4 once CASSPGTIYGTQYF TGTGCCAGCAGCCCCGGGACTATATATGGTACGCAGTATTTT
TRBD1 TRBJ2-2 TRBV11-1 NA CASSPPTGGRVGELFF TGTGCCAGCAGCCCACCGACAGGGGGCCGGGTCGGGGAGCTGTTTTTT
NA TRBJ2-3 TRBV30 NA CAWNTGFSDTQYF TGTGCCTGGAATACAGGGTTTTCAGATACGCAGTATTTT
NA TRBJ1-5 TRBV19 NA CASSIAASEGQPQHF TGTGCCAGTAGTATAGCGGCCTCAGAGGGGCAGCCCCAGCATTTT
NA TRBJ2-2 TRBV5-5 NA CASSLDDLSGELFF TGTGCCAGCAGCTTGGATGACTTGAGCGGGGAGCTGTTTTTT
NA TRBJ2-6 TRBV5-4 NA CASSLVLLTQSGANVLTF TGTGCCAGCAGCTTGGTGCTGCTCACACAATCTGGGGCCAACGTCCTGACTTTC
NA TRBJ2-1 TRBV19 NA CASSIVQGWDEQFF TGTGCCAGTAGTATAGTTCAGGGCTGGGATGAGCAGTTCTTC
NA TRBJ1-5 TRBV15 NA CATSRALTDSNQPQHF TGTGCCACCAGCAGAGCCTTGACGGATAGCAATCAGCCCCAGCATTTT
NA TRBJ2-3 TRBV11-3 NA CASSQGSTDTQYF TGTGCCAGCAGCCAGGGAAGCACAGATACGCAGTATTTT
NA TRBJ2-2 TRBV10-2 NA CASSPEANTGELFF TGCGCCAGCAGTCCCGAGGCGAACACCGGGGAGCTGTTTTTT
NA TRBJ1-1 TRBV6-5 NA CASSYSPISNTEAFF TGTGCCAGCAGTTACTCCCCCATTTCGAACACTGAAGCTTTCTTT